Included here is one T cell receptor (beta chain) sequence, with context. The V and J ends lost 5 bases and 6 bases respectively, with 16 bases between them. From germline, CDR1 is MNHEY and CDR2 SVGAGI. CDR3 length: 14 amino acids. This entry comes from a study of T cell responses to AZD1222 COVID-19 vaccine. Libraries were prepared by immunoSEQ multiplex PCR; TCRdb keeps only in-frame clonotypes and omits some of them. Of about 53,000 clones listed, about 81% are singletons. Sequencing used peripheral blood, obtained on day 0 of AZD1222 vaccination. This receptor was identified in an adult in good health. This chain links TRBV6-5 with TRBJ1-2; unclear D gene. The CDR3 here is CASSLMRMEDGYTF. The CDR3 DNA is TGTGCCAGCAGTCTTATGAGGATGGAGGATGGCTACACCTTC.